This T cell receptor beta chain originates from a study of blood T cell repertoires in COVID-19. About the study: The study drew acute and convalescent COVID-19 samples from the United States, Italy and Spain. PBMCs, B-cell-depleted T cells, or T cells provided the cDNA or gDNA that made up the material.

Per the original data handling: The assay estimated nucleated cells by amplifying reference gene primers. Produced via immunoSEQ multiplex PCR; TCRdb's table is partial and in-frame only. The V and J calls and the clone size are those of that table, but D and trimming were determined from the DNA. The table has approximately 350,000 clones, around 88% seen once; the top ten hold approximately 3.1%. Turning to this clone: Other DNA sequences of this sample code for an identical CDR3.

The sequence derives from a man aged 25 to 40 with active or convalescent COVID-19. The sequenced sample consisted of peripheral blood.

The DNA of the CDR3 is TGTGCCACCAGCAGAGATGGGGCAACAGATACGCAGTATTTT. As protein: CATSRDGATDTQYF. The chain carries TRBV15 and TRBJ2-3; tentatively, D is TRBD1 (5 bases). Trimming took 0 bases from V and 3 from J, leaving 7 bases between them. CDR3 size: 14 residues. Germline lookup yields CDR1 LNHNV and CDR2 YYDKDF (reference sequence).